A single sample is the source of the 13 T cell receptor beta chains below, sequenced in a study of OX40 agonist ivuxolimab in advanced cancers. Measured with immunoSEQ multiplex PCR; TCRdb has only the in-frame clones, and not every one. This sample yields around 150,000 clones, of which over 75% are seen a single time; less than 1.1% belongs to the top ten. The sequencing here drew on CD4+ or CD8+ T cells sorted from blood, taken in a trial of the OX40 agonist ivuxolimab. These receptors all stem from an adult with an advanced solid tumor such as melanoma, head and neck, liver or kidney cancer.

The chain joins TRBV7-2 to TRBJ2-2, with 10 positions matching TRBD2. The CDR3 spans 14 residues. The V gene's germline CDR1 is SGHTA and CDR2 FQGNSA. CDR3 amino acids: CAAASGSLTGELFF. The CDR3 DNA reads TGTGCTGCCGCTAGCGGGAGTTTAACCGGGGAGCTGTTTTTT.

This clone was seen only once. The rearrangement uses TRBV5-1 and TRBJ2-7, with D tentatively TRBD1 or TRBD2 (5 bases each). Germline V gene lookup returns CDR1 SGHRS and CDR2 YFSETQ. The ends were cut back, 0 bases at V and 0 bases at J, with 10 bases in the middle. The CDR3 length is 15 residues. CDR3 residues: CASSLDSGSSYEQYF. The CDR3, as DNA: TGCGCCAGCAGCTTGGACTCAGGGAGCTCCTACGAGCAGTACTTC. The whole variable domain, filled in from reference TRBV5-1 and TRBJ2-7, reads KAGVTQTPRYLIKTRGQQVTLSCSPISGHRSVSWYQQTPGQGLQFLFEYFSETQRNKGNFPGRFSGRQFSNSRSEMNVSTLELGDSALYLCASSLDSGSSYEQYFGPGTRLTVT.

Here the CDR3 DNA reads TGTGCCAGCTACCCGAACTATGGCTACACCTTC. Translation gives CASYPNYGYTF. The chain recombines TRBV6-5 with TRBJ1-2; unclear D gene. The CDR3 length is 11 residues. V was clipped by 8 bases and J by 2 bases, with 6 bases between them. Germline CDR1 is MNHEY and CDR2 is SVGAGI.

This rearrangement joins TRBV20-1 to TRBJ1-3, with no clear D. V was pared by 2 bases and J by 4 bases, with 3 bases between. This CDR3 spans 11 amino acids. Germline lookup yields CDR1 DFQATT and CDR2 SNEGSKA (reference sequence). Here the CDR3 reads CSARTGNTIYF. The CDR3 DNA reads as TGCAGTGCTAGAACCGGAAACACCATATATTTT.

The chain employs TRBV9 and TRBJ1-1, with no clear D. This CDR3 comprises 13 residues. Trimming shortened V by 0 bases and J by 4 bases, and 7 bases separated the two germline ends. Germline CDR1 SGDLS, CDR2 YYNGEE. The CDR3 reads CASSVVGPTEAFF. The DNA for the CDR3 is TGTGCCAGCAGCGTAGTTGGACCCACTGAAGCTTTCTTT.

The chain joins TRBV7-3 to TRBJ2-1, with 9 bases lining up with TRBD1. Germline CDR1 and CDR2: SGHTA and FQGTGA. Germline trimming cut 4 bases from V and 8 bases from J; bases unmatched to any gene: 6. This CDR3 is built from 14 residues. The CDR3 spells CASSSETGGYEQFF. DNA of the CDR3: TGTGCCAGCAGCTCAGAGACAGGGGGGTATGAGCAGTTCTTC.

The chain uses TRBV20-1 and TRBJ2-7; D unresolved. The CDR3 covers 11 residues. The V and J ends lost 3 bases and 2 bases respectively, with 5 bases between them. CDR1 is DFQATT and CDR2 is SNEGSKA in the germline V gene (reference sequence). The CDR3 DNA is TGCAGTGCTAGCCCCGCCTACGAGCAGTACTTC. This encodes CSASPAYEQYF.

The genes are TRBV27 and TRBJ2-7; 9 nucleotides align to TRBD1. The CDR3 covers 14 residues. Trimming cost V 3 bases and J 2 bases; bases outside gene matches: 2. Germline CDR1 is MNHEY and CDR2 is SMNVEV (reference sequence). In DNA form, the CDR3 reads TGTGCCAGCAGTTTCGACAGGGGGACCTACGAGCAGTACTTC. Amino acids: CASSFDRGTYEQYF.

The V call is TRBV2, the J call TRBJ2-1; D is possibly TRBD1 (7 bases). CDR1 and CDR2 (germline): SNHLY, FYNNEI. The CDR3 runs to 15 residues. Trimming removed 6 bases at V and 3 bases at J, with 15 bases between. The CDR3 nucleotides are TGTGCCAGCAGATTCGACAGGGACTTCTACAATGAGCAGTTCTTC. Protein product: CASRFDRDFYNEQFF.

In this sample, this clone turned up a few times. The CDR3 region has the DNA TGTGCCAGCAGCATTGGGACAGCTGCCTACGAGCAGTACTTC. It encodes CASSIGTAAYEQYF. V and J are TRBV7-6 and TRBJ2-7; 7 bases are shared with TRBD1. The ends lost 5 bases at V and 2 bases at J; junction bases unmatched: 6. The CDR3 contains 14 residues. Germline V gives CDR1 SGHVS, CDR2 FNYEAQ.

The count of this clone is one. The V call is TRBV28, the J call TRBJ2-5; D possibly corresponds to TRBD1 (5 bases). There are 15 residues in the CDR3. V was clipped by 2 bases and J by 2 bases, with 12 bases between them. From germline, CDR1 is MDHEN and CDR2 SYDVKM. In nucleotides, the CDR3 is TGTGCCAGCAGTTTAATTGGGGCCCCGCAAGAGACCCAGTACTTC. Protein product: CASSLIGAPQETQYF.

This clone has at least ten counts. The CDR3 loop reads CASTPQIYNEQFF. CDR3 nucleotide sequence: TGTGCCAGCACCCCCCAGATCTACAATGAGCAGTTCTTC. J is TRBJ2-1 and V is TRBV2; unclear D gene. Germline-derived CDR1 and CDR2 are SNHLY and FYNNEI. Trimming shortened V by 7 bases and J by 3 bases, and 10 bases separated the two germline ends. The length of the CDR3 is 13 residues.

The CDR3 coding sequence is TGTGCCAGCAGCCCCCGGGGCGGGGCTAGCTCCTACAATGAGCAGTTCTTC. Residues: CASSPRGGASSYNEQFF. The gene calls are TRBV7-2 and TRBJ2-1, with D possibly TRBD2 on 6 matching bases. The CDR3 runs 17 residues. From germline, CDR1 is SGHTA and CDR2 FQGNSA. The V gene lost 5 bases and the J gene lost 0 bases, with 17 bases spanning the gap.